Following are 18 T cell receptor beta chains from one sample sequenced in a study of neurological immune-mediated disorders (dated by TCRdb to 2018 to 2020). According to the study, the label for this sample's time point signals: technical triplicate 1. The library was made by 5' RACE. The run used an Illumina HiSeq 2500. TCRdb cleaned the public reads at Q25 with fastp, built clones with MiXCR and kept in-frame beta chains. Rows matching on CDR3 protein sequence are summarized as one entry with the most common DNA and genes. The sample profile shows around 37,000 distinct CDR3 sequences; around 10% of them were found once. The leading ten clones occupy around 4% of the sample. Sample: PBMCs. The receptors originated from a man between 60 and 70 years old with HTLV-1-associated myelopathy (HAM/TSP).

This clonotype was counted at least ten times. This chain connects TRBV5-5 to TRBJ2-5; 7 bases map to TRBD1. With 4 bases clipped from V and 5 bases from J, the junction kept 8 bases outside the gene matches. The CDR3 has 14 residues. Germline lookup yields CDR1 SGHKS and CDR2 YYEKEE (reference sequence). The CDR3 region has the DNA TGTGCCAGCAGCGATAGACAGGGCCTGGAGACCCAGTACTTC. Amino acid sequence: CASSDRQGLETQYF.

In this sample, this clonotype turned up many times. This chain uses TRBV7-3 with TRBJ2-1, with D maybe TRBD1 (6 bases). V was pared by 2 bases and J by 5 bases, with 13 bases between. Germline V gives CDR1 SGHTA, CDR2 FQGTGA. The CDR3 totals 15 residues. CDR3 DNA: TGTGCCAGCAGCTTACTAGGGCAGGGGCACAATGAGCAGTTCTTC. Its protein product is CASSLLGQGHNEQFF.

This clonotype has ten or more counts. The CDR3 region has the DNA TGTGCCAGCAGCTTAAGGTCTTATGGCTACACCTTC. It specifies CASSLRSYGYTF. The chain links TRBV7-2 to TRBJ1-2; D not certain. V was trimmed by 2 bases and J by 5 bases, leaving 6 bases between them. Germline V gene data show CDR1 as SGHTA and CDR2 as FQGNSA. CDR3 length: 12 residues. The full variable domain, completed using reference TRBV7-2 and TRBJ1-2, is GAGVSQSPSNKVTEKGKDVELRCDPISGHTALYWYRQSLGQGLEFLIYFQGNSAPDKSGLPSDRFSAERTGGSVSTLTIQRTQQEDSAVYLCASSLRSYGYTFGSGTRLTVV.

The chain joins TRBV20-1 to TRBJ2-1; no definite D call. Germline CDR1 is DFQATT and CDR2 is SNEGSKA (reference sequence). The CDR3 covers 14 residues. V was pared by 5 bases and J by 6 bases, with 17 bases between. CDR3 DNA: TGCAGTGCTCACAGAGGCTGTAGTGTCAATGAGCAGTTCTTC. Protein sequence: CSAHRGCSVNEQFF.

This clonotype was recorded at least ten times. The rearrangement joins TRBV10-3 to TRBJ2-6; unclear D gene. This CDR3 has 12 residues. V shed 9 bases and J shed 0 bases, with 3 bases lying between them. Germline V CDR1 and CDR2: ENHRY, SYGVKD. In nucleotides, the CDR3 is TGTGCCATAGACTCTGGGGCCAACGTCCTGACTTTC. Translation gives CAIDSGANVLTF.

This clonotype was seen many times. The rearrangement links TRBV6-5 to TRBJ2-7; D is possibly TRBD1 (6 bases). Looked up from germline, CDR1 is MNHEY and CDR2 is SVGAGI. Trimming stripped 7 bases from V and 0 bases from J, with 13 bases between. This CDR3 has 14 amino acids. CDR3 residues: CASTQGQSSYEQYF. In DNA, the CDR3 is TGTGCCAGCACCCAAGGACAGTCCTCCTACGAGCAGTACTTC.

The table lists this clonotype with many counts. CDR3 bases: TGCGCCAGCAGCCCGGGACAACCCCCGAACACCGGGGAGCTGTTTTTT. Its protein is CASSPGQPPNTGELFF. The chain combines TRBV5-1 with TRBJ2-2; TRBD1 might be the D (6 bases). Between the trimmed V and J ends, which lost 4 bases and 0 bases, there was a span of 13 bases. The CDR3 is made up of 16 amino acids. Per germline, CDR1 SGHRS and CDR2 YFSETQ.

The J gene is TRBJ2-1, the V gene TRBV12-3 or TRBV12-4; 12 bases are shared with TRBD1. V was pared by 5 bases and J by 0 bases, with 14 bases of the junction left unmatched. The CDR3 totals 20 residues. The DNA of the CDR3 is TGTGCCAGCAGTCCTAGGGACAGGGGGCCGGGTTCGACCTCCTACAATGAGCAGTTCTTC. This sequence encodes CASSPRDRGPGSTSYNEQFF.

This clonotype appeared many times. The rearrangement links TRBV7-8 to TRBJ2-1, with D possibly being TRBD1 (5 bases). The CDR3 length is 13 residues. The ends were cut back, 2 bases at V and 10 bases at J, with 12 bases in the middle. Germline V CDR1 and CDR2: SGHVS, FQNEAQ. This chain's CDR3 is CASSLLRGQEQFF. DNA for the CDR3: TGTGCCAGCAGCTTACTAAGGGGTCAGGAGCAGTTCTTC.

In its sample, this clonotype was seen many times. J is TRBJ2-1 and V is TRBV12-3 or TRBV12-4, with D maybe TRBD2 (6 bases). V gave up 3 bases and J gave up 0 bases, with 12 bases separating them. CDR3 size: 16 residues. Here the CDR3 DNA reads TGTGCCAGCAGTTTGGCTAGCGCGAACTCCTACAATGAGCAGTTCTTC. Its translation: CASSLASANSYNEQFF.

This clonotype was seen ten or more times. The chain links TRBV24-1 to TRBJ2-5; the D is unclear. The CDR3 covers 18 residues. V lost 4 bases and J lost 1, with 21 bases in between. From germline, CDR1 is KGHDR and CDR2 SFDVKD. The CDR3, as DNA: TGTGCCACCAGTGACCCGGATTACACGGCTGGTGCCCAAGAGACCCAGTACTTC. Its translation: CATSDPDYTAGAQETQYF.

The sample holds many counts of this clonotype. This sequence joins TRBV20-1 and TRBJ2-1, with 10 positions matching TRBD2. This CDR3 comprises 19 residues. CDR1 DFQATT and CDR2 SNEGSKA come from the germline V gene (reference sequence). The V gene end was trimmed by 0 bases and the J gene end by 4 bases; junction bases not matched to a gene: 15. Written as DNA, the CDR3 is TGCAGTGCTAGAGAAGTATGGGCTAGCGGGAGATCTGAGTACAATGAGCAGTTCTTC. Amino acids: CSAREVWASGRSEYNEQFF.

This clonotype occurred many times. This chain joins TRBV3-1 and TRBJ1-2; D ambiguous. The CDR3 length is 13 residues. The germline V gene has CDR1 LGHDT and CDR2 YNNKEL (reference sequence). The V gene lost 1 base and the J gene lost 3 bases, with 6 bases spanning the gap. The CDR3 spells CASSQGPDYGYTF. CDR3 in DNA: TGTGCCAGCAGCCAAGGGCCAGACTATGGCTACACCTTC.

This clonotype was seen at least ten times. The chain has TRBV11-3 and TRBJ2-2; tentative D call: TRBD1 (5 bases). The V gene's germline CDR1 is SGHNT and CDR2 YENEEA. The CDR3 is 13 residues long. V lost 0 bases to trimming and J lost 9 bases, with 8 bases between them. CDR3 nucleotide sequence: TGTGCCAGCAGCTTAGAGGGGCACCGGGAGCTGTTTTTT. Translation: CASSLEGHRELFF.

Concerning this clonotype: Germline and junction disagree at one end, which may indicate a read error. J is TRBJ1-3 and V is TRBV5-1, with D possibly TRBD1 on 5 matching bases. The CDR3 spans 14 residues. The V gene's germline CDR1 is SGHRS and CDR2 YFSETQ. The DNA for the CDR3 is TGCTCCAGCAGCTTGGATACGGGGCCCCACACCATATATTTT. Amino acid sequence: CSSSLDTGPHTIYF.

This clonotype was detected many times. J is TRBJ2-3 and V is TRBV5-1, with D possibly TRBD2 on 5 matching bases. The V end was cut by 5 bases, the J end by 3 bases, with 16 bases between. The CDR3 loop spans 15 amino acids. CDR1 is SGHRS and CDR2 is YFSETQ in the germline V gene. The CDR3 DNA reads TGCGCCAGCAGGTTTGGCGGGCCGGTGACAGATACGCAGTATTTT. As protein: CASRFGGPVTDTQYF. Variable domain in full (rest from reference TRBV5-1 and TRBJ2-3): KAGVTQTPRYLIKTRGQQVTLSCSPISGHRSVSWYQQTPGQGLQFLFEYFSETQRNKGNFPGRFSGRQFSNSRSEMNVSTLELGDSALYLCASRFGGPVTDTQYFGPGTRLTVL.

This clonotype has ten or more counts. The rearrangement uses TRBV4-2 and TRBJ2-7, with 8 bases aligning to TRBD2. Germline CDR1 and CDR2: LGHNA and YNFKEQ. The CDR3 contains 15 residues. The junction had 3 bases not matched to a gene; V was cut back by 0 bases and J by 2 bases. In nucleotides, the CDR3 is TGTGCCAGCAGCCAAGAAACGGGAGGGCCCTACGAGCAGTACTTC. It specifies CASSQETGGPYEQYF.

Ten or more counts support this clonotype. V is TRBV29-1 and J is TRBJ2-5; perhaps TRBD2 as D (6 bases). Trimming left V 1 base short and J 7 bases short, with 13 bases between. Looked up from germline, CDR1 is SQVTM and CDR2 is ANQGSEA. The CDR3 totals 13 residues. This CDR3 reads CSVEGAQRATQYF. The DNA for the CDR3 is TGCAGCGTTGAAGGCGCCCAGCGGGCGACCCAGTACTTC. The full variable domain, its missing parts supplied by reference TRBV29-1 and TRBJ2-5, is SAVISQKPSRDICQRGTSLTIQCQVDSQVTMMFWYRQQPGQSLTLIATANQGSEATYESGFVIDKFPISRPNLTFSTLTVSNMSPEDSSIYLCSVEGAQRATQYFGPGTRLLVL.